This T cell receptor (beta chain) comes out of a study of blood T cell repertoires in COVID-19. For the study at large: There were acute and convalescent COVID-19 samples, and they came from the United States, Italy and Spain. Sources were T cells, B-cell-depleted T cells, or PBMCs; the material itself was cDNA or gDNA.

Trimming removed 1 base from V and 5 bases from J, with 14 bases in between. The germline V gene encodes CDR1 LNHNV and CDR2 YYDKDF (reference sequence). This CDR3 spans 15 amino acids. The assay was immunoSEQ multiplex PCR, and TCRdb's table has in-frame clones only and misses some. The sample holds 250,000 to 300,000 clones; 80% to 90% are singletons and the top ten take roughly 13%. Seattle enrolled patients during active infection and tracked them longitudinally. Sequencing was carried out using peripheral blood. This clonotype originated in a woman aged 70-85 years with COVID-19, enrolled during active disease. The chain employs TRBV15 and TRBJ1-1; weak D call: TRBD1 (6 bases). The CDR3: CATSRAIWQGTEAFF. In nucleotides, the CDR3 is TGTGCCACCAGCAGAGCCATTTGGCAGGGGACTGAAGCTTTCTTT. Combining the CDR3 with reference TRBV15 and TRBJ1-1 gives the whole variable domain DAMVIQNPRYQVTQFGKPVTLSCSQTLNHNVMYWYQQKSSQAPKLLFHYYDKDFNNEADTPDNFQSRRPNTSFCFLDIRSPGLGDTAMYLCATSRAIWQGTEAFFGQGTRLTVV.